This TCR beta chain is from a study of tumor and adjacent non-tumor tissue in lung cancer. Study information: There were 11 to 12 adenocarcinoma, a couple of squamous cell carcinoma and 1 small cell lung cancer cases. Aged about 31 to 76 years, patients included roughly ten men and about five women with stage I to III disease.

The library came from three nested PCR rounds adapted from ARM-PCR protocols. TCRdb reprocessed the multiplex PCR reads via MiXCR and lists one record per CDR3 protein. The table lists approximately 100,000 distinct CDR3 sequences, 65% of them singletons, with roughly 18% in the top ten. V lost 4 bases to trimming and J lost 9 bases, with 7 bases between them. The CDR3 has 11 residues. This clonotype was seen repeatedly, ten times or more. Its specificity is not known. Overall study findings and caveats: Tumor TCR diversity, when higher, was linked to shorter survival.

The template was RNA from unsorted bulk tissue. Distant lung tissue was collected more than 3 cm away from the tumor edge. The receptor was derived from a man under 40 with non-small cell lung cancer. The chain couples TRBV12-3 or TRBV12-4 to TRBJ2-1; D perhaps matches TRBD2 (5 bases). Material for sequencing was distant non-tumor lung tissue. CDR3 bases: TGTGCCAGCAGTTACGGAGGTGAGCAGTTCTTC. Amino acid sequence: CASSYGGEQFF.